The TCR beta chain under discussion was sequenced for a study of cytomegalovirus exposure and HLA in healthy donors. PCR was performed using 60 Vbeta and 13 Jbeta primers. The method was immunoSEQ multiplex PCR; TCRdb's version includes in-frame clones alone and lacks a portion of them. The sample carries fewer than 140,000 clones, under 80% recorded once. The junction had 4 bases not matched to a gene; V was cut back by 4 bases and J by 3 bases. From germline, CDR1 is SGHNT and CDR2 YYREEE (reference sequence). This CDR3 is 14 amino acids long. Sequencing input: PBMCs. The chain is built from TRBV5-4 and TRBJ2-4, with TRBD1 identical over 7 bases. The clonotype originates from a woman aged 45-65 years in good health and CMV-seropositive. CDR3 nucleotides: TGTGCCAGCAGCACCGGGGACAGCAAAAACATTCAGTACTTC. It specifies CASSTGDSKNIQYF.